This T cell receptor (beta chain) was profiled in a study of cytomegalovirus exposure and HLA in healthy donors. Clones were read by immunoSEQ multiplex PCR, and TCRdb kept only the in-frame ones, dropping some. The sample holds some 76,000 clones; approximately 95% are singletons and the top ten take 3.3%. Germline V lookup: CDR1 SGHRS, CDR2 YFSETQ. The CDR3 sequence is 15 residues long. V lost 1 base, J lost 0 bases, and 11 bases lay in between. The sequencing sample was made of PBMCs. The receptor's source is a young woman in good health and CMV-seropositive. The chain combines TRBV5-1 with TRBJ2-7; D possibly corresponds to TRBD1 (6 bases). The CDR3 reads CASSLKGHISYEQYF. As DNA, the CDR3 is TGCGCCAGCAGCTTGAAGGGACACATCTCCTACGAGCAGTACTTC.